This T cell receptor (beta chain) was documented in a study of T cells in Graves' hyperthyroidism and ophthalmopathy. Notes on the study in general: In the blood, most expanded thyroid clonotypes above 0.001 appeared as well.

This clonotype was observed a handful of times. The target antigen is unknown. Template material for amplifying TCR beta CDR3 regions consisted of RNA transcripts. Primed by the HTBI set, a first-round RT-PCR was run on the TCR CDR3. TCRdb analysed the multiplex PCR reads with MiXCR anew, one entry per CDR3 protein. The sample holds around 450,000 distinct CDR3 sequences, around 15% seen once. V lost 5 bases and J lost 1; bases outside the gene matches: 18. There are 20 residues in the CDR3. The chain is built from TRBV12-3 or TRBV12-4 and TRBJ2-4; 9 bases line up with TRBD2. The specimen was blood. The receptor was derived from a woman under 30 with Graves' hyperthyroidism. The CDR3: CASSPRRGGLTKVAKNIQYF. CDR3 coding DNA: TGTGCCAGCAGTCCCAGGCGGGGGGGGCTAACGAAAGTGGCCAAAAACATTCAGTACTTC.